Listed below are T cell receptor beta chains from one sample, sequenced in a study of T cells in localized non-small cell lung cancer. Some clones are missing from TCRdb's copy, which holds only in-frame ones; the method was immunoSEQ multiplex PCR. The sample lists hundreds of clones; around 19% were seen once. Specimen: normal lung tissue next to the tumor, collected before any cancer treatment. The source of these receptors is a man aged 40-75 years with stage III squamous cell lung carcinoma. Each CDR3 is given with its conserved first and last residue. A D gene is named only where the DNA matches it firmly. The size field is filled for only some rows; it gives once, few, many or a size class.

v_gene	d_gene	j_gene	abundance	CDR3nt	CDR3aa
TRBV7-1	NA	TRBJ2-5	few	TGTGCCAGCAGCCACACTCCACAAACAGGGAGGGGAGAGACCCAGTACTTC	CASSHTPQTGRGETQYF
TRBV28	TRBD1	TRBJ1-6	NA	TGTGCCAGCAGCCAACCCACAGGGGGCGGTTCACCCCTCCACTTT	CASSQPTGGGSPLHF
TRBV5-1	NA	TRBJ1-1	NA	TGCGCCAGCAAGGGACCACAGGGCTCTACCATGAACACTGAAGCTTTCTTT	CASKGPQGSTMNTEAFF
TRBV6-8	NA	TRBJ1-5	few	TGTGCCAGCAGAATAACAGGGATACGGAATCAGCCCCAGCATTTT	CASRITGIRNQPQHF
TRBV11-3	NA	TRBJ2-7	medium-sized	TGTGCCAGCAGCGCCACAGGATACTCCTACGAGCAGTACTTC	CASSATGYSYEQYF
TRBV6-8	NA	TRBJ1-1	few	TGTGCCAGCAGTTACTCGACAGGCATCACTGAAGCTTTCTTT	CASSYSTGITEAFF
TRBV6-8	NA	TRBJ2-7	NA	TGTGCCAGCACCAGGGCCACCTCCTACTACTACGAGCAGTACTTC	CASTRATSYYYEQYF
TRBV11-3	TRBD1	TRBJ2-7	NA	TGTGCCAGCAGCGCAATCGGGACAGAATCCTACGAGCAGTACTTC	CASSAIGTESYEQYF
TRBV6-8	TRBD1	TRBJ1-5	medium-sized	TGTGCCAGCAGCACGGGACAGAGCGAGAGCAATCAGCCCCAGCATTTT	CASSTGQSESNQPQHF
TRBV11-3	NA	TRBJ1-4	few	TGTGCCAGCAGCTCCAATAACTTCGACCTCTTTGAAAAACTGTTTTTT	CASSSNNFDLFEKLFF
TRBV30	NA	TRBJ2-7	NA	TGTGCCTGGGGGGTTTGGGGCCTGGACGAGCAGTACTTC	CAWGVWGLDEQYF
TRBV30	TRBD1	TRBJ1-1	NA	TGTGCCTTAAGGGACAGGAACACTGAAGCTTTCTTT	CALRDRNTEAFF
TRBV19	NA	TRBJ1-2	NA	TGTGCCAGTAGTATGAGGACAGTACCGTTGAACTATGGCTACACCTTC	CASSMRTVPLNYGYTF
TRBV28	TRBD1	TRBJ2-7	NA	TGTGCCAGCACCTTGACAGGGATCCCCTACGAGCAGTACTTC	CASTLTGIPYEQYF
TRBV19	NA	TRBJ2-6	NA	TGTGCCAGTAGTATGGGGCAGCCCGGTTGGGCCAACGTCCTGACTTTC	CASSMGQPGWANVLTF
TRBV5-1	NA	TRBJ1-1	few	TGCGCCAGCAGCCTGAAGGGGGGAGGGGGAACTGAAGCTTTCTTT	CASSLKGGGGTEAFF
TRBV28	TRBD1	TRBJ1-5	few	TGTGCCAGCAGGTTAAATGACAGGGTAGGCATTCAGCCCCAGCATTTT	CASRLNDRVGIQPQHF
TRBV29-1	TRBD1	TRBJ1-1	NA	TGCAGCGTTGAAGGATACAGGGGCCATGGGACTGAAGCTTTCTTT	CSVEGYRGHGTEAFF
TRBV28	NA	TRBJ2-5	NA	TGTGCCAGCTCCCAAATCTCGGTGTACCAAGAGACCCAGTACTTC	CASSQISVYQETQYF
TRBV6-8	NA	TRBJ1-2	NA	TGTGCCAGCAGTGATTCCCCGACAGCTAACTATGGCTACACCTTC	CASSDSPTANYGYTF
TRBV6-8	NA	TRBJ1-5	large	TGTGCCAGCACATCATCTGTCGGGCAGGGGCAGCCCCAGCATTTT	CASTSSVGQGQPQHF
TRBV6-8	TRBD1	TRBJ1-6	NA	TGTGCCAGCAGTCTGGGGACAGGGGGTAATTCACCCCTCCACTTT	CASSLGTGGNSPLHF
TRBV9	NA	TRBJ2-1	large	TGTGCCAGCAGCGGACCAACGATTGATGAGCAGTTCTTC	CASSGPTIDEQFF
TRBV29-1	NA	TRBJ1-1	NA	TGCAGCGTTGATTGGAGGGCTAACACTGAAGCTTTCTTT	CSVDWRANTEAFF
TRBV7-2	TRBD2	TRBJ2-7	NA	TGTGCCAGCAGCTTCGGGACTAGCGGCTACGAGCAGTACTTC	CASSFGTSGYEQYF
TRBV11-3	NA	TRBJ1-1	medium-sized	TGTGCCAGCAGCTTATCGGGGACGAACACTGAAGCTTTCTTT	CASSLSGTNTEAFF
TRBV19	NA	TRBJ1-5	large	TGTGCCAGTAACGAAGGGGTGGGCCAGCCCCAGCATTTT	CASNEGVGQPQHF
TRBV5-1	NA	TRBJ2-3	NA	TGCGCCAGCAGCTTAGGAGGGGGCGCGATAAATACGCAGTATTTT	CASSLGGGAINTQYF
TRBV6-8	NA	TRBJ2-7	medium-sized	TGTGCCATCAAGGTCGAGGCAGGGCAGTACGAGCAGTACTTC	CAIKVEAGQYEQYF
TRBV9	NA	TRBJ1-4	few	TGTGCCAGCAGCGTAGCTTCAGGGGAGGGAGATGAAAAACTGTTTTTT	CASSVASGEGDEKLFF
TRBV11-3	NA	TRBJ1-1	large	TGTGCCAGCAGCTTGGAGGCAGGGCCAAGGACTGAAGCTTTCTTT	CASSLEAGPRTEAFF
TRBV6-8	NA	TRBJ1-2	few	TGTGCCAGCAGTGAGACGATGGACAGCCCCTCCTTCGGCTACACCTTC	CASSETMDSPSFGYTF
TRBV28	NA	TRBJ1-4	NA	TGTGCCAGCAGTTTGCCACCTAATGAAAAACTGTTTTTT	CASSLPPNEKLFF
TRBV19	TRBD2	TRBJ2-7	large	TGTGCCAGTTCGACTAGCGGGGGGGTAGGCTACGAGCAGTACTTC	CASSTSGGVGYEQYF
TRBV30	NA	TRBJ1-2	NA	TGTGCCTGGAACAGACCTAACTATGGCTACACCTTC	CAWNRPNYGYTF
TRBV19	NA	TRBJ1-4	few	TGTGCCAGTAGTACCCTGCGGGGAGGCCGAGAAAAACTGTTTTTT	CASSTLRGGREKLFF
TRBV9	TRBD2	TRBJ2-3	NA	TGTGCCAGCAAGGAGCTAGCGGGGGGCTGGGGCACAGATACGCAGTATTTT	CASKELAGGWGTDTQYF
TRBV28	NA	TRBJ2-6	few	TGTGCCAGCAGTATGGACCTCTTGACACAAAGTCGGGCCAACGTCCTGACTTTC	CASSMDLLTQSRANVLTF
TRBV9	NA	TRBJ2-5	few	TGTGCCAGCAGCGTAACCGGACAGCCGTACCAAGAGACCCAGTACTTC	CASSVTGQPYQETQYF
TRBV6-8	NA	TRBJ2-4	NA	TGTGCCAGCAGTTACTACGTCGGGCGACCCAAAAACATTCAGTACTTC	CASSYYVGRPKNIQYF
TRBV28	NA	TRBJ1-6	few	TGTGCCAGCAGTTTACAGCGAACCGTTAATTCACCCCTCCACTTT	CASSLQRTVNSPLHF